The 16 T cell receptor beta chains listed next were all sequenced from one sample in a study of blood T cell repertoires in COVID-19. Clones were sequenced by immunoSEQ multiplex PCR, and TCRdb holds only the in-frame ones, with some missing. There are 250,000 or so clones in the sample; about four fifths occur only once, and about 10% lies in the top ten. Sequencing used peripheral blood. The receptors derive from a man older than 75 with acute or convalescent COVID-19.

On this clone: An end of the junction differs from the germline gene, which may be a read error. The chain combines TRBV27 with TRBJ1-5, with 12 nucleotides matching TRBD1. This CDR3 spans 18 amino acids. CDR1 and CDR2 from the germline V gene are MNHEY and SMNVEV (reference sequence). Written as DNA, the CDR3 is TGTGCCAGCAGTGTATCGGGACAGGGGGCCTTTAGCAATCAGCCCCAGCATTTT. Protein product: CASSVSGQGAFSNQPQHF.

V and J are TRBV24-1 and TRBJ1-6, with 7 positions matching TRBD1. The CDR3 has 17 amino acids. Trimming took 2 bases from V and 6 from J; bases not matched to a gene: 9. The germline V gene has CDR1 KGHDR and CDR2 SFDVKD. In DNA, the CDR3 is TGTGCCACCAGTGATTCCCGCCGGGACAGCGGTAATTCACCCCTCCACTTT. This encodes CATSDSRRDSGNSPLHF.

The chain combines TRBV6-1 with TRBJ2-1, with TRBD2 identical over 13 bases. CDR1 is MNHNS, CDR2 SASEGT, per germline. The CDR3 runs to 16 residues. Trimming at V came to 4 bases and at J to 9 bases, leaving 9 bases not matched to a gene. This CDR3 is CASSAPGLAGYFEQFF. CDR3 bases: TGTGCCAGCAGTGCCCCGGGACTAGCGGGGTACTTTGAGCAGTTCTTC.

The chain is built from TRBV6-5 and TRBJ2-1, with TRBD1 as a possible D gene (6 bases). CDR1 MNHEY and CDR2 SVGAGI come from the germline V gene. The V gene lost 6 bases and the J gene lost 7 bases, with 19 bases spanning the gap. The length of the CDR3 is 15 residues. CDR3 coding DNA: TGTGCCAGCAGGACCTTTGACAGGACCCCGAATGAGCAGTTCTTC. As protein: CASRTFDRTPNEQFF.

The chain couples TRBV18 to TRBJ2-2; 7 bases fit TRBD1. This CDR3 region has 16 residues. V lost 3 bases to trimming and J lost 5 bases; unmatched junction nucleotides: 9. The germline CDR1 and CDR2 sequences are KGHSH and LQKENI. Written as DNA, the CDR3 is TGTGCCAGCTCACCGTCGCAGGCAGGGGGAACCGGGGAGCTGTTTTTT. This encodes CASSPSQAGGTGELFF.

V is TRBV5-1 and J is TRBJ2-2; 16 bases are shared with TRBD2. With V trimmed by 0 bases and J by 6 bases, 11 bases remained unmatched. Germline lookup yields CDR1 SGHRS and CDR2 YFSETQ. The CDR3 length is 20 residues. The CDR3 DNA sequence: TGCGCCAGCAGCTTGGCCCCCGGGACTAGCGGGAGGGCCAAAGCCGGGGAGCTGTTTTTT. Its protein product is CASSLAPGTSGRAKAGELFF.

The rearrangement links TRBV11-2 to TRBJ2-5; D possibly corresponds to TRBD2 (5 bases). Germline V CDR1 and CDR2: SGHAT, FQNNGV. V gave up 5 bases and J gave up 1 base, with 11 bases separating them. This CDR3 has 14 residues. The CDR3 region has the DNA TGTGCCAGCAGCCTACAGACTATCCAAGAGACCCAGTACTTC. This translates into CASSLQTIQETQYF.

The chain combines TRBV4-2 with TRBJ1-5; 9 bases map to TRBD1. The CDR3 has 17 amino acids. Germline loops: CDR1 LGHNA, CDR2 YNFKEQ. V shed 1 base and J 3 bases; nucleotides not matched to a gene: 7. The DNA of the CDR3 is TGTGCCAGCAGCCAAGGTCTGACAGGGGGAGACAATCAGCCCCAGCATTTT. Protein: CASSQGLTGGDNQPQHF.

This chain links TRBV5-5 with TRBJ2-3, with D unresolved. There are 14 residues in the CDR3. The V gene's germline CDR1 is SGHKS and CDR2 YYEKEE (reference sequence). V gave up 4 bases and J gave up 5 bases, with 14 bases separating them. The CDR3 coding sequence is TGTGCCAGCAGCATCCCTTGGAGAGGAGATACGCAGTATTTT. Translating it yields CASSIPWRGDTQYF.

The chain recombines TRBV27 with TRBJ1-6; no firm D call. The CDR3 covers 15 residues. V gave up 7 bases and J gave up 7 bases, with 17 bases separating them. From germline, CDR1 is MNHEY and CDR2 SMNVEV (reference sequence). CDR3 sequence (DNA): TGTGCCAGCAACCCGGGCGGGCCGGGGAATTCACCCCTCCACTTT. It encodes CASNPGGPGNSPLHF.

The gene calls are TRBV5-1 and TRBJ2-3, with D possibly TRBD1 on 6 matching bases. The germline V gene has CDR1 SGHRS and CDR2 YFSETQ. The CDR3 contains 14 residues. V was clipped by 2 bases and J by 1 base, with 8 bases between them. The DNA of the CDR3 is TGCGCCAGCAGCTTAAGACAGGGCACAGATACGCAGTATTTT. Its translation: CASSLRQGTDTQYF.

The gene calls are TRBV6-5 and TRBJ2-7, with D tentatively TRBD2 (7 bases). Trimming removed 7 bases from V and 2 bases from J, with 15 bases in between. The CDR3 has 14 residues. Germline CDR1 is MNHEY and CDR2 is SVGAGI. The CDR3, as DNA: TGTGCCAGCAAGGGGGGGACACGAGCCTACGAGCAGTACTTC. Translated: CASKGGTRAYEQYF.

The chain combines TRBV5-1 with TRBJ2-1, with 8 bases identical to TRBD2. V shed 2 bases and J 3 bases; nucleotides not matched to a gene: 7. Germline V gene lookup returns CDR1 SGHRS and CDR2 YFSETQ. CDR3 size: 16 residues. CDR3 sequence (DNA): TGCGCCAGCAGCTTCTCTAGCGGGCCTCTCTACAATGAGCAGTTCTTC. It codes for CASSFSSGPLYNEQFF.

The CDR3 DNA follows: TGTGCCAGCAGTGTGGACAGGGGAGTAGGGCAGCCCCAGCATTTT. Its protein product is CASSVDRGVGQPQHF. The gene calls are TRBV2 and TRBJ1-5; 9 positions match TRBD1. The CDR3 length is 15 residues. The ends lost 4 bases at V and 7 bases at J; junction bases unmatched: 8. CDR1 is SNHLY, CDR2 FYNNEI, per germline.

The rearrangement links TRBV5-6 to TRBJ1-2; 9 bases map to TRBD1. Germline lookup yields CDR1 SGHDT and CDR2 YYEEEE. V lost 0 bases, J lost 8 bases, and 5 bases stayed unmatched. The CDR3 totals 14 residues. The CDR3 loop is CASSLGQGDSGYTF. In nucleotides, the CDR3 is TGTGCCAGCAGCTTGGGACAGGGGGATTCCGGCTACACCTTC.

The CDR3 coding sequence is TGTGCCAGCAGCCGGACAGGGACGGGCTACACCTTC. Translating gives CASSRTGTGYTF. The chain employs TRBV27 and TRBJ1-2, with TRBD1 matching over 8 bases. The CDR3 has 12 amino acids. With V trimmed by 6 bases and J by 8 bases, 5 bases remained unmatched. In germline, CDR1 is MNHEY, CDR2 SMNVEV (reference sequence).